The clone carrying this T cell receptor (beta chain) was counted a single time. The record originates from a study of shared clonotypes between healthy human individuals. Sequencing was performed with immunoSEQ multiplex PCR; in TCRdb, only in-frame clones are kept and a portion is missing. The table has about 980,000 clones, more than 75% seen once. Free of recent acute infections or vaccinations, the donors were healthy HIV-negative adults. The sequenced sample was memory CD4+ T cells sorted from blood. Specified subset: CD45RA-negative fraction. This sequence originates from a young man in good health.

The CDR3 coding sequence is TGTGCCATCAGTTTAAACCCCGATCAGCCCCAGCATTTT. Translated, it gives CAISLNPDQPQHF. The V call is TRBV10-3, the J call TRBJ1-5; no firm D call. V was cut by 5 bases and J by 5 bases, with 10 bases left in between. CDR3 length: 13 residues. Germline V gene lookup returns CDR1 ENHRY and CDR2 SYGVKD.